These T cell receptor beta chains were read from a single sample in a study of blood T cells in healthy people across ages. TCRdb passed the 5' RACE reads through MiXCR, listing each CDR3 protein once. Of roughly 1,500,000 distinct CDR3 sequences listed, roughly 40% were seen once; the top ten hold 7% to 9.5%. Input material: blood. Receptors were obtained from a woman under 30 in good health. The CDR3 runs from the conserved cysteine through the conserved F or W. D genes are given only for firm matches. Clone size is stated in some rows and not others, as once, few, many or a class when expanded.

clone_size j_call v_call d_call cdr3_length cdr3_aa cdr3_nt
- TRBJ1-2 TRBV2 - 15 CASSEALQELLGYTF TGTGCCAGCAGTGAAGCGCTCCAGGAGCTCCTCGGCTACACCTTC
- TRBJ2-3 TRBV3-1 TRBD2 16 CASSPFSGGPKDTQYF TGTGCCAGCAGCCCCTTTAGCGGGGGTCCAAAAGATACGCAGTATTTT
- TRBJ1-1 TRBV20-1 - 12 CSARDSPVDAFF TGCAGTGCTAGAGATAGTCCCGTAGACGCTTTCTTT
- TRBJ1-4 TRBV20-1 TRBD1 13 CSARTGYNEKLFF TGCAGTGCCCGGACAGGCTATAATGAAAAACTGTTTTTT
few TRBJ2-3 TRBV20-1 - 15 CSARPHAQGADTQYF TGCAGTGCTAGACCCCACGCACAGGGAGCAGATACGCAGTATTTT
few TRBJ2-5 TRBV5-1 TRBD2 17 CASSLGRTSGGQETQYF TGCGCCAGCAGCTTGGGTAGAACTAGCGGGGGCCAAGAGACCCAGTACTTC
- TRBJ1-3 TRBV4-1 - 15 CASSQGGGSGNTIYF TGCGCCAGCAGCCAAGGAGGGGGTAGCGGAAACACCATATATTTT
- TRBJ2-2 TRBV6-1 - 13 CASRTGRSGELFF TGTGCCAGCAGGACTGGACGGTCAGGGGAGCTGTTTTTT
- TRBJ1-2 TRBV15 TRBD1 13 CVTSNQGAIGYTF TGTGTCACCAGCAACCAGGGGGCGATTGGCTACACCTTC
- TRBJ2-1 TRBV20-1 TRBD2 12 CSDLAGNNEQFF TGCAGTGATCTAGCGGGGAACAATGAGCAGTTCTTC
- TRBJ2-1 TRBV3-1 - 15 CASSQVWRENNEQFF TGTGCCAGCAGCCAAGTATGGCGAGAGAACAATGAGCAGTTCTTC
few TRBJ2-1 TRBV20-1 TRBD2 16 CSARYLLAGHYNEQFF TGCAGTGCTAGGTATTTACTAGCGGGCCATTACAATGAGCAGTTCTTC
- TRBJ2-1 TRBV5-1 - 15 CASSMDGESHNEQFF TGCGCCAGCAGCATGGACGGGGAGTCCCACAATGAGCAGTTTTTC
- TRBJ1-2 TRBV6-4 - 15 CASSEETDSFYGYTF TGTGCCAGCAGTGAGGAGACAGACTCCTTCTATGGCTACACCTTC